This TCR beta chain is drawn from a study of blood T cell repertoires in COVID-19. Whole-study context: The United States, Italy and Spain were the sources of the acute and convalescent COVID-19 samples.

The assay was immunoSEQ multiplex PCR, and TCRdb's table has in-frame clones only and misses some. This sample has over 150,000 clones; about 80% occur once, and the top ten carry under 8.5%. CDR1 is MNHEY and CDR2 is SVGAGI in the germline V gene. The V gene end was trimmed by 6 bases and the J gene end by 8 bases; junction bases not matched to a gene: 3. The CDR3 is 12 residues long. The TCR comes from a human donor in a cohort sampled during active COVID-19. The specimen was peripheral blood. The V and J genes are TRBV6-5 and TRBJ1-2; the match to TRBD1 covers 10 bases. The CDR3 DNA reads TGTGCCAGCAGACCGACAGGGGGCGGCTACACCTTC. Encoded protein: CASRPTGGGYTF.